These 20 T cell receptor beta chains originate from one sample sequenced in a study of blood T cell repertoires in COVID-19. Sequencing used immunoSEQ multiplex PCR; TCRdb keeps in-frame clones, though not all of them. The sample lists approximately 300,000 clones; around 80% were seen once. The sample taken for sequencing was peripheral blood. These receptors originate from a woman in her forties or fifties with acute or convalescent COVID-19.

This chain joins TRBV29-1 and TRBJ2-7; TRBD2 matches 7 bases. Germline lookup yields CDR1 SQVTM and CDR2 ANQGSEA. Trimming cost V 2 bases and J 5 bases; bases outside gene matches: 15. The length of the CDR3 is 16 residues. The CDR3 region is CSVESFFGGSPNEQYF. In DNA, the CDR3 is TGCAGCGTTGAATCCTTCTTTGGCGGGAGTCCCAACGAGCAGTACTTC.

The chain recombines TRBV7-9 with TRBJ2-1; 9 positions match TRBD2. The CDR3 has 15 residues. Germline V CDR1 and CDR2: SEHNR, FQNEAQ (reference sequence). V gave up 6 bases and J gave up 7 bases; unmatched junction bases: 10. CDR3 sequence reads: CASSRPGTSLNEQFF. CDR3 nucleotide sequence: TGTGCCAGCAGTCGCCCCGGGACTAGCTTAAATGAGCAGTTCTTC. The full variable domain, rest sourced from reference TRBV7-9 and TRBJ2-1, is DTGVSQNPRHKITKRGQNVTFRCDPISEHNRLYWYRQTLGQGPEFLTYFQNEAQLEKSRLLSDRFSAERPKGSFSTLEIQRTEQGDSAMYLCASSRPGTSLNEQFFGPGTRLTVL.

V gene TRBV24-1 combines with J gene TRBJ2-3; D is possibly TRBD2 (6 bases). CDR3 length: 15 amino acids. CDR1 is KGHDR and CDR2 is SFDVKD in the germline V gene. V was shortened by 0 bases and J by 2 bases, with 8 bases between the two germline ends. In nucleotides, the CDR3 is TGTGCCACCAGTGATTTGGGGGGGACCACAGATACGCAGTATTTT. Translating it yields CATSDLGGTTDTQYF.

The chain has TRBV6-5 and TRBJ1-2, with 8 bases identical to TRBD1. The J segment lost 2 bases and the V segment lost 7 bases, leaving 6 bases of the junction unmatched. This CDR3 has 14 amino acids. Germline lookup yields CDR1 MNHEY and CDR2 SVGAGI. The CDR3 loop is CASTTGEYNYGYTF. CDR3 sequence (DNA): TGTGCCAGCACGACAGGGGAATACAACTATGGCTACACCTTC.

This chain connects TRBV7-9 to TRBJ1-5; TRBD1 is a possible D gene (6 bases). Per the germline V gene, CDR1 is SEHNR and CDR2 is FQNEAQ (reference sequence). CDR3 size: 15 residues. The V end was cut by 1 base, the J end by 4 bases, with 11 bases between. DNA for the CDR3: TGTGCCAGCAGCTTAGAGGGGACAATGAATCAGCCCCAGCATTTT. Translating gives CASSLEGTMNQPQHF.

The chain is built from TRBV28 and TRBJ2-2; TRBD2 aligns across 12 bases. The germline CDR1 and CDR2 sequences are MDHEN and SYDVKM. The CDR3 covers 15 residues. J was trimmed by 5 bases and V by 2 bases; bases with no gene match: 0. The chain's CDR3 is CASSLGLAGTGELFF. The CDR3 DNA reads as TGTGCCAGCAGTTTAGGACTAGCGGGGACCGGGGAGCTGTTTTTT.

Worth noting for this clone: At the DNA level, this CDR3 is encoded by other sequences in the same sample as well. The gene calls are TRBV24-1 and TRBJ1-2, with 7 positions matching TRBD1. Germline V gives CDR1 KGHDR, CDR2 SFDVKD. The length of the CDR3 is 14 residues. J was trimmed by 2 bases and V by 4 bases; bases with no gene match: 3. As DNA, the CDR3 is TGTGCCACCAGTGACCTGACAGGGAACTATGGCTACACCTTC. This gives the protein CATSDLTGNYGYTF.

This chain joins TRBV30 and TRBJ1-5, with D possibly being TRBD1 (6 bases). Germline values: CDR1 GTSNPN, CDR2 SVGIG (reference sequence). This CDR3 has 13 amino acids. The ends were cut back, 2 bases at V and 5 bases at J, with 10 bases in the middle. CDR3 sequence: CAWSMGAHQPQHF. CDR3 nucleotide sequence: TGTGCCTGGAGTATGGGGGCGCATCAGCCCCAGCATTTT.

This chain joins TRBV5-6 and TRBJ1-2; D unresolved. CDR3 length equals 11 residues. Deletions cut 3 bases from V and 9 bases from J, with 9 bases between. Germline V gene lookup returns CDR1 SGHDT and CDR2 YYEEEE. The CDR3 DNA reads TGTGCCAGCAGCTCACAGCGGAGCTACACCTTC. Translating it yields CASSSQRSYTF.

The DNA of the CDR3 is TGTGCCAGTAGTTTGAGGGACACCCAAGAGACCCAGTACTTC. Its translation is CASSLRDTQETQYF. The V call is TRBV19, the J call TRBJ2-5; D may be TRBD1 (6 bases). Germline CDR1 reads LNHDA; CDR2 reads SQIVND (reference sequence). The CDR3 loop spans 14 amino acids. Trimming stripped 5 bases from V and 1 base from J, with 11 bases between.

The chain has TRBV5-6 and TRBJ2-5; 9 bases match TRBD2. CDR1 is SGHDT, CDR2 YYEEEE, per germline. The CDR3 extends over 16 amino acids. The ends lost 0 bases at V and 1 base at J; junction bases unmatched: 4. DNA for the CDR3: TGTGCCAGCAGCTTGGCCTGGCGGGGGGGCCAAGAGACCCAGTACTTC. This sequence encodes CASSLAWRGGQETQYF.

This clone showed up just once. This chain joins TRBV5-1 and TRBJ1-6; 9 bases are shared with TRBD1. The ends lost 4 bases at V and 7 bases at J; junction bases unmatched: 6. The germline CDR1 and CDR2 sequences are SGHRS and YFSETQ. This CDR3 comprises 15 residues. CDR3 sequence reads: CASSPQGQGNSPLHF. In DNA form, the CDR3 reads TGCGCCAGCAGCCCCCAGGGACAGGGAAATTCACCCCTCCACTTT.

This clone appeared once. This chain links TRBV7-9 with TRBJ1-1, with 7 bases identical to TRBD1. From germline, CDR1 is SEHNR and CDR2 FQNEAQ (reference sequence). The CDR3 is made up of 13 amino acids. V lost 8 bases and J lost 0; bases outside the gene matches: 3. The CDR3 loop is CASSGQLNTEAFF. CDR3 coding DNA: TGTGCCAGCTCGGGACAGTTGAACACTGAAGCTTTCTTT.

A few counts support this clone. The chain uses TRBV10-2 and TRBJ2-1; TRBD2 agrees at 13 bases. This CDR3 is built from 14 residues. Germline CDR1 reads WSHSY; CDR2 reads SAAADI. V lost 5 bases and J lost 7; bases outside the gene matches: 2. CDR3: CASSWTSGSNEQFF. The CDR3 DNA sequence: TGCGCCAGCAGTTGGACTAGCGGGAGTAATGAGCAGTTCTTC.

The chain links TRBV7-9 to TRBJ1-5; 7 nucleotides match TRBD1. The CDR3 has 15 residues. The germline gives CDR1 SEHNR, CDR2 FQNEAQ (reference sequence). The J segment lost 4 bases and the V segment lost 5 bases, leaving 8 bases of the junction unmatched. Here the CDR3 DNA reads TGTGCCAGCAGCGCCGGACAGACAGGGAATCAGCCCCAGCATTTT. Protein: CASSAGQTGNQPQHF. Combining the CDR3 with reference TRBV7-9 and TRBJ1-5 gives the whole variable domain DTGVSQNPRHKITKRGQNVTFRCDPISEHNRLYWYRQTLGQGPEFLTYFQNEAQLEKSRLLSDRFSAERPKGSFSTLEIQRTEQGDSAMYLCASSAGQTGNQPQHFGDGTRLSIL.

At least ten counts were recorded for this clone. The same CDR3 arises from other DNA sequences in this sample as well. The CDR3 region is CASSLDMNTEAFF. For the CDR3, the DNA is TGTGCCAGCAGCTTAGACATGAACACTGAAGCTTTCTTT. The genes are TRBV7-9 and TRBJ1-1; D remains unclear. Trimming removed 1 base from V and 0 bases from J, with 3 bases in between. The CDR3 loop spans 13 amino acids. From germline, CDR1 is SEHNR and CDR2 FQNEAQ (reference sequence).

The V gene is TRBV9, the J gene TRBJ1-5; no clear D gene. CDR1 SGDLS and CDR2 YYNGEE come from the germline V gene. This CDR3 contains 15 residues. V was shortened by 0 bases and J by 2 bases, with 9 bases between the two germline ends. CDR3 amino acids: CASSVDVSGNQPQHF. The CDR3 DNA sequence: TGTGCCAGCAGCGTAGACGTCTCAGGCAATCAGCCCCAGCATTTT.

The chain carries TRBV5-8 and TRBJ1-5; TRBD1 aligns across 8 bases. Germline CDR1 SGHTS, CDR2 YDEGEE. The trim removed 4 bases at V and 5 bases at J, leaving 5 bases unmatched. The CDR3 is 14 amino acids. The CDR3 DNA reads TGTGCCAGCAGCGGTACAGGGGGAGATCAGCCCCAGCATTTT. Protein product: CASSGTGGDQPQHF.

This rearrangement joins TRBV7-9 to TRBJ1-4, with TRBD1 matching 7 bases. Unmatched junction bases numbered 3, after V lost 5 bases and J lost 6 bases. Germline loops: CDR1 SEHNR, CDR2 FQNEAQ (reference sequence). The CDR3 runs to 13 residues. As DNA, the CDR3 is TGTGCCAGCAGCGATGGACAGGATGAAAAACTGTTTTTT. Its protein is CASSDGQDEKLFF.

The CDR3 here is CASSPGTGGNSPLHF. Written as DNA, the CDR3 is TGTGCCAGCTCACCAGGGACAGGGGGGAATTCACCCCTCCACTTT. The chain is built from TRBV18 and TRBJ1-6, with 11 positions matching TRBD1. Trimming took 2 bases from V and 7 from J; bases not matched to a gene: 1. Germline-derived CDR1 and CDR2 are KGHSH and LQKENI. The CDR3 runs to 15 residues.